This is a list of T cell receptor beta chains from one sample in a study of stem cell transplantation in POMP-related autoinflammatory disease. Using immunoSEQ multiplex PCR, the repertoire was profiled, and TCRdb retains in-frame clones only, with some absent. The table includes tens of thousands of clones, approximately 91% detected once. Specimen: CD4+ T cells from PBMCs, collected after stem cell transplantation. Receptors originate from a human patient with POMP-related autoinflammation and immune dysregulation (PRAID). A share of the T cells may be of graft donor origin. The CDR3 runs from the conserved cysteine through the conserved F or W. Fields, in order: CDR3 length, clone size, D gene, J gene, V gene, CDR3 DNA, CDR3 protein. D genes are given only for firm matches. Not all rows give a size; the values are once, few, many and, for expanded clones, a class.

length: 16; size: .; D: TRBD1; J: TRBJ1-1; V: TRBV18; DNA: TGTGCCAGCTCACCCTCGTCAACAGGGGGCAACACTGAAGCTTTCTTT; CDR3: CASSPSSTGGNTEAFF
length: 16; size: .; D: .; J: TRBJ2-1; V: TRBV7-2; DNA: TGTGCCAGCAGCCCTAGGGCTCTACACTCTTACAATGAGCAGTTCTTC; CDR3: CASSPRALHSYNEQFF
length: 16; size: .; D: TRBD2; J: TRBJ2-5; V: TRBV11-2; DNA: TGTGCCAGCAGCTTAGAGGGGCTAGCGGGGCAAGAGACCCAGTACTTC; CDR3: CASSLEGLAGQETQYF
length: 15; size: .; D: .; J: TRBJ2-7; V: TRBV11-1; DNA: TGTGCCAGCAGCTTATCGGTCGGCAACTCCTACGAGCAGTACTTC; CDR3: CASSLSVGNSYEQYF
length: 12; size: .; D: .; J: TRBJ1-5; V: TRBV7-9; DNA: TGTGCCAGCAGATTCGAAAATCAGCCCCAGCATTTT; CDR3: CASRFENQPQHF
length: 14; size: .; D: .; J: TRBJ1-6; V: TRBV7-9; DNA: TGTGCCAGCAGCTTAGGTCCTACTAATTCACCCCTCCACTTT; CDR3: CASSLGPTNSPLHF
length: 14; size: .; D: .; J: TRBJ1-2; V: TRBV28; DNA: TGTGCCAGCAGTCCCCCGCACGGAAACTATGGCTACACCTTC; CDR3: CASSPPHGNYGYTF
length: 13; size: .; D: .; J: TRBJ1-6; V: TRBV10-1; DNA: TGCGCCAGCAGTGAGTCGGCCCGATCACCCCTCCACTTT; CDR3: CASSESARSPLHF
length: 17; size: .; D: .; J: TRBJ2-3; V: TRBV5-4; DNA: TGTGCCAGCAGCCACAGCTCCGGGACTGCGCCCTCAGATACGCAGTATTTT; CDR3: CASSHSSGTAPSDTQYF
length: 17; size: .; D: TRBD1; J: TRBJ1-1; V: TRBV6-1; DNA: TGTGCCAGCAGTGTGAGACGGAAGGACAGGGGGGAAACTGAAGCTTTCTTT; CDR3: CASSVRRKDRGETEAFF
length: 15; size: .; D: TRBD1; J: TRBJ1-2; V: TRBV3-1/TRBV3-2; DNA: TGTGCCAGCAGTGACGGGACAGCCCCTAACTATGGCTACACCTTC; CDR3: CASSDGTAPNYGYTF
length: 15; size: once; D: TRBD2; J: TRBJ2-3; V: TRBV24-1; DNA: TGTGCCACCAGTGGACTAGCGGGACGGACAGATACGCAGTATTTT; CDR3: CATSGLAGRTDTQYF
length: 13; size: once; D: .; J: TRBJ1-5; V: TRBV18; DNA: TGTGCCAGCTCACCATCCCTGGATCAGCCCCAGCATTTT; CDR3: CASSPSLDQPQHF
length: 12; size: .; D: TRBD1; J: TRBJ2-3; V: TRBV29-1; DNA: TGCAGCGGTGCGACAGGGTCGGATACGCAGTATTTT; CDR3: CSGATGSDTQYF
length: 14; size: .; D: .; J: TRBJ1-5; V: TRBV3-1/TRBV3-2; DNA: TGTGCCAGCAGCCAAGATAGGGGAGGCCAGCCCCAGCATTTT; CDR3: CASSQDRGGQPQHF
length: 12; size: once; D: TRBD1; J: TRBJ2-3; V: TRBV30; DNA: TGTGCCTGGAGCCAGGACAGGGGCAAGCAGTATTTT; CDR3: CAWSQDRGKQYF
length: 15; size: .; D: .; J: TRBJ1-1; V: TRBV5-1; DNA: TGCGCCAGCAGCTATGGCAGGGGATACAACACTGAAGCTTTCTTT; CDR3: CASSYGRGYNTEAFF
length: 14; size: .; D: .; J: TRBJ2-5; V: TRBV3-1/TRBV3-2; DNA: TGTGCCAGCAGCCAAGAGCTAGGGTCGGGGACCCAGTACTTC; CDR3: CASSQELGSGTQYF
length: 15; size: .; D: .; J: TRBJ2-5; V: TRBV2; DNA: TGTGCCAGCAGTGAAGCAGCCTGGATCCAAGAGACCCAGTACTTC; CDR3: CASSEAAWIQETQYF
length: 12; size: .; D: .; J: TRBJ1-5; V: TRBV21-1; DNA: TGTGCCAGCAGCAAAGAGGTCCAGCCCCAGCATTTT; CDR3: CASSKEVQPQHF
length: 11; size: .; D: .; J: TRBJ1-1; V: TRBV30; DNA: TGTGCCTGGAGGGGGCCCACTGAAGCTTTCTTT; CDR3: CAWRGPTEAFF
length: 15; size: .; D: TRBD1; J: TRBJ2-2; V: TRBV28; DNA: TGTGCCAGCACCCCCTCGACAGGGGCCCTCGGGGAGCTGTTTTTT; CDR3: CASTPSTGALGELFF
length: 16; size: .; D: TRBD2; J: TRBJ2-1; V: TRBV2; DNA: TGTGCCAGCAGTGGACTAGCAACCAGCTCCTACAATGAGCAGTTCTTC; CDR3: CASSGLATSSYNEQFF
length: 16; size: .; D: TRBD1; J: TRBJ1-2; V: TRBV7-8; DNA: TGTGCCAGCAGCCCCCATCAGATTACAGGGGAGGGAGGCTACACCTTC; CDR3: CASSPHQITGEGGYTF
length: 15; size: .; D: .; J: TRBJ1-6; V: TRBV2; DNA: TGTGCCAGCAGTGAACTCGGACCCCATAATTCACCCCTCCACTTT; CDR3: CASSELGPHNSPLHF
length: 17; size: .; D: .; J: TRBJ1-5; V: TRBV5-5; DNA: TGTGCCAGCAGCTTGAGCCCCACAGGGACTAGCAATCAGCCCCAGCATTTT; CDR3: CASSLSPTGTSNQPQHF
length: 16; size: once; D: .; J: TRBJ2-5; V: TRBV7-3; DNA: TGTGCCAGCAGCTTAGGACCAGCAGGGGCGGAAGAGACCCAGTACTTC; CDR3: CASSLGPAGAEETQYF
length: 16; size: .; D: .; J: TRBJ2-4; V: TRBV19; DNA: TGTGCCAGTAGTACCCCAGGGGCGGGTGCCAAAAACATTCAGTACTTC; CDR3: CASSTPGAGAKNIQYF
length: 15; size: once; D: .; J: TRBJ1-4; V: TRBV28; DNA: TGTGCCAGCAGTTTAGGGCGGGCCCTTAATGAAAAACTGTTTTTT; CDR3: CASSLGRALNEKLFF
length: 13; size: .; D: TRBD2; J: TRBJ2-3; V: TRBV20-1; DNA: TGCAGTGCTAGTCGCGGGAGAACAGATACGCAGTATTTT; CDR3: CSASRGRTDTQYF
length: 14; size: .; D: .; J: TRBJ1-2; V: TRBV28; DNA: TGTGCCAGCAGTTTCCCCCCCCCAGCCTATGGCTACACCTTC; CDR3: CASSFPPPAYGYTF
length: 15; size: .; D: .; J: TRBJ2-1; V: TRBV19; DNA: TGTGCCAGTAGTATAGCTATACAGGGCTACAATGAGCAGTTCTTC; CDR3: CASSIAIQGYNEQFF
length: 13; size: .; D: .; J: TRBJ2-5; V: TRBV10-1; DNA: TGCGCCAGCAGTGAGGGGGTCCAAGAGACCCAGTACTTC; CDR3: CASSEGVQETQYF
length: 16; size: .; D: TRBD1; J: TRBJ2-5; V: TRBV18; DNA: TGTGCCACCTCGGTCCGACAGGGCAACTACCAAGAGACCCAGTACTTC; CDR3: CATSVRQGNYQETQYF
length: 14; size: .; D: .; J: TRBJ2-3; V: TRBV27; DNA: TGTGCCAGGGATTTCGGAAGGAAGGCTGGTACGCAGTATTTT; CDR3: CARDFGRKAGTQYF
length: 15; size: .; D: .; J: TRBJ2-7; V: TRBV5-1; DNA: TGCGCCAGCAGCGTGGGCCGGGACCCGCTGTCCGAGCAGTACTTC; CDR3: CASSVGRDPLSEQYF
length: 16; size: .; D: TRBD1; J: TRBJ2-5; V: TRBV18; DNA: TGTGCCAGCTCACCCAATCTAGGCACAGGGGAAGAGACCCAGTACTTC; CDR3: CASSPNLGTGEETQYF
length: 14; size: .; D: .; J: TRBJ2-5; V: TRBV6-6; DNA: TGTGCCAGCAGTTATAGGCAGATTCAAGAGACCCAGTACTTC; CDR3: CASSYRQIQETQYF
length: 15; size: .; D: TRBD1; J: TRBJ1-4; V: TRBV5-1; DNA: TGCGCCAGCAGCAGGGTCCGGGACAGGGGTGAAAAACTGTTTTTT; CDR3: CASSRVRDRGEKLFF
length: 12; size: .; D: .; J: TRBJ1-6; V: TRBV2; DNA: TGTGCCAGCAGCACGGGAGTCTCACCCCTCCACTTT; CDR3: CASSTGVSPLHF
length: 13; size: .; D: .; J: TRBJ1-5; V: TRBV19; DNA: TGTGCCAGTAGTCCCGACAGAAATCAGCCCCAGCATTTT; CDR3: CASSPDRNQPQHF
length: 14; size: .; D: .; J: TRBJ1-1; V: TRBV10-2; DNA: TGCGCCAGCAGTGAAGTGGGGGCTGGGACTGAAGCTTTCTTT; CDR3: CASSEVGAGTEAFF
length: 16; size: .; D: TRBD1; J: TRBJ2-7; V: TRBV4-1; DNA: TGCGCCAGCAGCCAAGAGCTGGGACAGGGCCACGACGAGCAGTACTTC; CDR3: CASSQELGQGHDEQYF
length: 15; size: .; D: TRBD1; J: TRBJ2-2; V: TRBV5-4; DNA: TGTGCCAGCAGCTTGACTACAACAGGGGCCGGGGAGCTGTTTTTT; CDR3: CASSLTTTGAGELFF
length: 18; size: .; D: TRBD2; J: TRBJ2-2; V: TRBV5-1; DNA: TGCGCCAGCAGCTCTCGGGGACTAGCGGGACCGGACACCGGGGAGCTGTTTTTT; CDR3: CASSSRGLAGPDTGELFF